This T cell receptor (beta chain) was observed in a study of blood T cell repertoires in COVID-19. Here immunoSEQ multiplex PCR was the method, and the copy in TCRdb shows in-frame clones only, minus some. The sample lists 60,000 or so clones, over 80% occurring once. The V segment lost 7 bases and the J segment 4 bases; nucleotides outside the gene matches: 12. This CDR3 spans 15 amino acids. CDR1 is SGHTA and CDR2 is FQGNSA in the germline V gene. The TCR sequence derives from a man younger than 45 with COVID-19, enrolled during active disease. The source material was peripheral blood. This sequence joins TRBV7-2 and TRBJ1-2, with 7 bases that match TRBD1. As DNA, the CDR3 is TGTGCCAGCACCGGCTACAGGGACAGAGCCTATGGCTACACCTTC. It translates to CASTGYRDRAYGYTF. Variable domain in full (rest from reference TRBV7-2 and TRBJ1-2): GAGVSQSPSNKVTEKGKDVELRCDPISGHTALYWYRQSLGQGLEFLIYFQGNSAPDKSGLPSDRFSAERTGGSVSTLTIQRTQQEDSAVYLCASTGYRDRAYGYTFGSGTRLTVV.